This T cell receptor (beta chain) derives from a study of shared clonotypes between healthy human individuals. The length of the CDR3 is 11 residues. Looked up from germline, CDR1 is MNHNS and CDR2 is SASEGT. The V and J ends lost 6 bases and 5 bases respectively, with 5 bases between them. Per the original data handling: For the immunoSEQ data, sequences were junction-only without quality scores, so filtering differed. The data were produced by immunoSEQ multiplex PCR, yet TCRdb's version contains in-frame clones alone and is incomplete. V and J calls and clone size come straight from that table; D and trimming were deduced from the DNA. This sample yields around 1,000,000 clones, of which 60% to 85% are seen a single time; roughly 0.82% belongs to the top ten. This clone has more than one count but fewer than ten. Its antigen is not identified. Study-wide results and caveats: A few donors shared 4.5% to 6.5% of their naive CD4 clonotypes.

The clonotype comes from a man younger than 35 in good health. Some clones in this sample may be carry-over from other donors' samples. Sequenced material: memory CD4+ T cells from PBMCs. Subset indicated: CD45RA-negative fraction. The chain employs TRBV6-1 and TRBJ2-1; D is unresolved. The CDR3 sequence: CASRGNNEQFF. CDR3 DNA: TGTGCCAGCAGGGGAAACAATGAGCAGTTCTTC.